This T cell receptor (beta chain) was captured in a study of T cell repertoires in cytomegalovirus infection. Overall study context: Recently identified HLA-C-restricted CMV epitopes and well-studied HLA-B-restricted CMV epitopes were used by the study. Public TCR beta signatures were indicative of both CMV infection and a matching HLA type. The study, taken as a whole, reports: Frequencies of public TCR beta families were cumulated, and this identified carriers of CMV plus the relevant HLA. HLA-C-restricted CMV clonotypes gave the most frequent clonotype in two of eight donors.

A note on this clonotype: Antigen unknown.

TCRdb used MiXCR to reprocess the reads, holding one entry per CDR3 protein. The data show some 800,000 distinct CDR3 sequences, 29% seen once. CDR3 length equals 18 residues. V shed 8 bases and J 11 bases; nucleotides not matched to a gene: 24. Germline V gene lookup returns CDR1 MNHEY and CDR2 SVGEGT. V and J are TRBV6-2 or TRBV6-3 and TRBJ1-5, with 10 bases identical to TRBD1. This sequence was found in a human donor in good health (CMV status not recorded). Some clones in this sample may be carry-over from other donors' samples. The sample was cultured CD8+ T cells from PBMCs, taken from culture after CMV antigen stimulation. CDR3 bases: TGTGCCAGCTCCTTGGGACAGGGGATCATGGTGGGGGACCCGGCCCAGCATTTT. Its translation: CASSLGQGIMVGDPAQHF.